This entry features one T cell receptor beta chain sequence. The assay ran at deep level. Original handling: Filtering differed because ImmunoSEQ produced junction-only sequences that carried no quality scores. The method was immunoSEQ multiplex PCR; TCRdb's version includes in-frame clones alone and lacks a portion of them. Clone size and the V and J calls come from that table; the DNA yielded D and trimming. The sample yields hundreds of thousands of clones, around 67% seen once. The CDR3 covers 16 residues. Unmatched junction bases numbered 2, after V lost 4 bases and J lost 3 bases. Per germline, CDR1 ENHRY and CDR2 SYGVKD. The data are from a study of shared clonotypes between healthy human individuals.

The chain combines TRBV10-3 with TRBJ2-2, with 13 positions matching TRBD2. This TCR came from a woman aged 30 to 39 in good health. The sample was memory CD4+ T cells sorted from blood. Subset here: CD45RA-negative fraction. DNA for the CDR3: TGTGCCATCAGTGGACTAGCGGGAGGATACACCGGGGAGCTGTTTTTT. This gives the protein CAISGLAGGYTGELFF.